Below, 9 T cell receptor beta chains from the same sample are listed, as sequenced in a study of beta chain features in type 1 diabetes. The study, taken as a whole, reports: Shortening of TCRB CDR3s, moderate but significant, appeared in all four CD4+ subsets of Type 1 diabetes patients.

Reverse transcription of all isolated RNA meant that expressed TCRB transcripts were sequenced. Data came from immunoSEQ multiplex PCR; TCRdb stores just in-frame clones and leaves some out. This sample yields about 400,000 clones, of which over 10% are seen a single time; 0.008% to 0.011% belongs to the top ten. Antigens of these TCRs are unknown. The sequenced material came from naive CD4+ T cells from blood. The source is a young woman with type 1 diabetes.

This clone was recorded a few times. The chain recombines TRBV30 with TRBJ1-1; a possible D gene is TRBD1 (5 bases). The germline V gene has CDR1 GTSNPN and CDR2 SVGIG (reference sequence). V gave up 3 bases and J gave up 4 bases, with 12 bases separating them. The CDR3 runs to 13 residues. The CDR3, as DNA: TGTGCCTGGAGCGTCAGGGTTTTCACTGAAGCTTTCTTT. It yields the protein CAWSVRVFTEAFF.

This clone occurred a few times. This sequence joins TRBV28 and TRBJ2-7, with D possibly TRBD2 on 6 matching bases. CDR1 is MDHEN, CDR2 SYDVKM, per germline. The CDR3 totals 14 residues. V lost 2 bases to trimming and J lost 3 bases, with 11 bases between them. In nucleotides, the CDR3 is TGTGCCAGCAGTTTACGCGGGACCGACTACGAGCAGTACTTC. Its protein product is CASSLRGTDYEQYF.

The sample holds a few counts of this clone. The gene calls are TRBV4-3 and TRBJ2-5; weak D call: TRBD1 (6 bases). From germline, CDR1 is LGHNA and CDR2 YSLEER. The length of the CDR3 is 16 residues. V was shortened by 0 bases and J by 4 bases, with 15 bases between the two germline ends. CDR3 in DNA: TGCGCCAGCAGCCAAGATCCCCCAGGGGCGGGAGAGACCCAGTACTTC. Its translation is CASSQDPPGAGETQYF.

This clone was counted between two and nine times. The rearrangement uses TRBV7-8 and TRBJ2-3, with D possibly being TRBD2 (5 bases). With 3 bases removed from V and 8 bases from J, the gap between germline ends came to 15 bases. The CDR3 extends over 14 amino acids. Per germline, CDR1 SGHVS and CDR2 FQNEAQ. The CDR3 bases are TGTGCCAGCAGCTTTACTAGATTCGGTGGTACGCAGTATTTT. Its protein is CASSFTRFGGTQYF.

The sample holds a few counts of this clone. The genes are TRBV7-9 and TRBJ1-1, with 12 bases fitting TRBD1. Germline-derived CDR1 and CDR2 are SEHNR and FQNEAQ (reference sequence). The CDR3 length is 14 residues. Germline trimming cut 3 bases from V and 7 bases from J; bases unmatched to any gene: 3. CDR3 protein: CASSLGQGADEAFF. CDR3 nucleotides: TGTGCCAGCAGCTTGGGACAGGGGGCGGATGAAGCTTTCTTT.

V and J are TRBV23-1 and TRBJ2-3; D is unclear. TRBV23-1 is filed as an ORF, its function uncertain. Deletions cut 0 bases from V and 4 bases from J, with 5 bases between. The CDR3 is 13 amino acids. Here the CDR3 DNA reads TGCGCCAGCAGTCAATCAGCTTCAGATACGCAGTATTTT. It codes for CASSQSASDTQYF.

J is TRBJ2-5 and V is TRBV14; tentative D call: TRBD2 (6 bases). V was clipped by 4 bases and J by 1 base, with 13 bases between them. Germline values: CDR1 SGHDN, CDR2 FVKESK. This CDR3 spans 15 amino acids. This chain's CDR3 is CASSRETSSQETQYF. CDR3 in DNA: TGTGCCAGCAGCCGCGAAACTAGCAGCCAAGAGACCCAGTACTTC.

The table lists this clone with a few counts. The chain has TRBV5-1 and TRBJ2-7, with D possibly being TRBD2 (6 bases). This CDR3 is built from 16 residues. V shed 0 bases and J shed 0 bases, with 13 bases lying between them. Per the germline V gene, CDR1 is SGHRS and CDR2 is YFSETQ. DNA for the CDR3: TGCGCCAGCAGCTTGGGGTCCGGGGGACTCTCCTACGAGCAGTACTTC. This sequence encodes CASSLGSGGLSYEQYF.

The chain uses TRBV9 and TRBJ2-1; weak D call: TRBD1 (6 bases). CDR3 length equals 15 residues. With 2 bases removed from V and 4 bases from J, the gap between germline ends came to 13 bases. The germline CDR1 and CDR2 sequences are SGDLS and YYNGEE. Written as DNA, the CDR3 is TGTGCCAGCAGCGTCGGGTGGCAGGGGTACAATGAGCAGTTCTTC. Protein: CASSVGWQGYNEQFF.